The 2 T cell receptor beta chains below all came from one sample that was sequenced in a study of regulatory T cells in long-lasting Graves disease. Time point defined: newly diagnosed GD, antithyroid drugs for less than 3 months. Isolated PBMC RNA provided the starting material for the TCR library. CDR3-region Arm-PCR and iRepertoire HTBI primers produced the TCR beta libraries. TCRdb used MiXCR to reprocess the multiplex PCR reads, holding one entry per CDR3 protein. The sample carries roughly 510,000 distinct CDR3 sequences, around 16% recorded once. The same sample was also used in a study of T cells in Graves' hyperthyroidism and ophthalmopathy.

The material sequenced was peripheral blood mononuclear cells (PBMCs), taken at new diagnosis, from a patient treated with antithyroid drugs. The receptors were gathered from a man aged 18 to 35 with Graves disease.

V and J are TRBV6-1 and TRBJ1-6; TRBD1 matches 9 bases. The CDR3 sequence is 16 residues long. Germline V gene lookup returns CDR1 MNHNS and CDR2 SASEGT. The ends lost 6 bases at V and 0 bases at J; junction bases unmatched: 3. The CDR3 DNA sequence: TGTGCCAGCAGCGGGACAGGGAGCTCCTATAATTCACCCCTCCACTTT. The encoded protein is CASSGTGSSYNSPLHF.

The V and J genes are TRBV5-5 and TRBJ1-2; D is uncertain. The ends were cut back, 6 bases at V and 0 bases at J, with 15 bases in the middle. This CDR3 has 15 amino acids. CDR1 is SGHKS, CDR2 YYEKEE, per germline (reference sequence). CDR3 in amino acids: CASTAKTGANYGYTF. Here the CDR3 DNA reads TGTGCCAGCACCGCGAAGACCGGAGCTAACTATGGCTACACCTTC.